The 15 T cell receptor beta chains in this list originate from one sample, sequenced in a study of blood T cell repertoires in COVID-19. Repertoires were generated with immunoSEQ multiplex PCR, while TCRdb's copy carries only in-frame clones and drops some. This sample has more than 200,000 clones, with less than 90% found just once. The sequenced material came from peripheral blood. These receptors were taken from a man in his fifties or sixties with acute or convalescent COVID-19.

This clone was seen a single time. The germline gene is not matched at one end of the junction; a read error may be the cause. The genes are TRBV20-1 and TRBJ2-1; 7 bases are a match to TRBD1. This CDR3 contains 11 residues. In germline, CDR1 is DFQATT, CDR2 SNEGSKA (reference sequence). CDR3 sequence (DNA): TGCAGTGCTAGAGATCTCCAGGGGGTCGTCTTC. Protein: CSARDLQGVVF.

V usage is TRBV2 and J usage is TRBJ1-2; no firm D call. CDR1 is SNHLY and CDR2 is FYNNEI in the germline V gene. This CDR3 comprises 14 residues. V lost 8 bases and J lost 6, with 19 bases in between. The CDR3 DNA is TGTGCCAGCTCGCTCGCGGGGTACGGGCATGGCTACACCTTC. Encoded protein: CASSLAGYGHGYTF.

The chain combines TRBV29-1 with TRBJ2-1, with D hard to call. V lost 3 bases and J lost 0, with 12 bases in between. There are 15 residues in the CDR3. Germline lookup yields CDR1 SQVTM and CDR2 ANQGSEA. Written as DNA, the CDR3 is TGCAGCGTTGAGGCAGGCCTTAGCTCCTACAATGAGCAGTTCTTC. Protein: CSVEAGLSSYNEQFF.

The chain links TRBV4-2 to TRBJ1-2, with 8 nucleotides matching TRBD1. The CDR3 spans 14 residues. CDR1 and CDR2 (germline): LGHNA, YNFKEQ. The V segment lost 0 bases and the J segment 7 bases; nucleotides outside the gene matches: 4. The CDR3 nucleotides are TGTGCCAGCAGCCAAGACGGACAGGGAATTGGCTACACCTTC. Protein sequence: CASSQDGQGIGYTF.

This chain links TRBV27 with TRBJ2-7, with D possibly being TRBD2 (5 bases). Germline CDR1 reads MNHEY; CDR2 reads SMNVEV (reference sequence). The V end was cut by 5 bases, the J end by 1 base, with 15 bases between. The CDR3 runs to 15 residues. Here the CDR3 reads CASSPPNRLSYEQYF. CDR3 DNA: TGTGCCAGCAGTCCCCCCAACAGACTATCCTACGAGCAGTACTTC.

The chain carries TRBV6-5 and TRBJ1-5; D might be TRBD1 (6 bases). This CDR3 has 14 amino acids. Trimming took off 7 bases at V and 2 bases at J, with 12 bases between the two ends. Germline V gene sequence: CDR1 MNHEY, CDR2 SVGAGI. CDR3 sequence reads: CASKSGAGNQPQHF. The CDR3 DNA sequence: TGTGCCAGCAAGTCAGGGGCTGGCAATCAGCCCCAGCATTTT.

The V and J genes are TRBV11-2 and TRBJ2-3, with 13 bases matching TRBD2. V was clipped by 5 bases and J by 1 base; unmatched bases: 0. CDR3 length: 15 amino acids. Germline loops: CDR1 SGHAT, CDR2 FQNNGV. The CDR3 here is CASSGLAGGTDTQYF. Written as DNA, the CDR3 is TGTGCCAGCAGCGGACTAGCGGGGGGCACAGATACGCAGTATTTT.

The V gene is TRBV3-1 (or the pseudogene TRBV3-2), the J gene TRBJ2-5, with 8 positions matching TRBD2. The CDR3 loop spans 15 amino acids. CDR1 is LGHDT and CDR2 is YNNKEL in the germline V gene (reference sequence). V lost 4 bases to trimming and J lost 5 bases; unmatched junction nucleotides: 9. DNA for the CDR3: TGTGCCAGCAGCCTTGGCCCCGGGGGGGCGGAGACCCAGTACTTC. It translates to CASSLGPGGAETQYF.

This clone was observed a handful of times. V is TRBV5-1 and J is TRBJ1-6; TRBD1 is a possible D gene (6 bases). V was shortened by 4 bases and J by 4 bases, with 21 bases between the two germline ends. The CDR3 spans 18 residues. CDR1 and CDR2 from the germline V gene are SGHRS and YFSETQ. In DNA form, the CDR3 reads TGCGCCAGCAGCCCCGGACAGAGCCTAAATCTTTATAATTCACCCCTCCACTTT. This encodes CASSPGQSLNLYNSPLHF.

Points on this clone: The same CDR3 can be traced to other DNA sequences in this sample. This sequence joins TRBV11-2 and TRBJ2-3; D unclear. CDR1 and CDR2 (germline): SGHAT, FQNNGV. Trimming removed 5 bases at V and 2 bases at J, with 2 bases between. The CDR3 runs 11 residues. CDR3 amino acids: CASSHTDTQYF. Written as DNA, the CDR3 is TGTGCCAGCAGCCACACAGATACGCAGTATTTT. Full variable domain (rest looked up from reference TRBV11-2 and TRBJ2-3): EAGVAQSPRYKIIEKRQSVAFWCNPISGHATLYWYQQILGQGPKLLIQFQNNGVVDDSQLPKDRFSAERLKGVDSTLKIQPAKLEDSAVYLCASSHTDTQYFGPGTRLTVL.

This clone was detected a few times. The CDR3 DNA reads TGTGCCACCAGCAGAGATGGGGGACTAGCGGGACCTTCCGTAGAGACCCAGTACTTC. Translating gives CATSRDGGLAGPSVETQYF. This chain uses TRBV15 with TRBJ2-5; TRBD2 agrees at 13 bases. The ends lost 0 bases at V and 4 bases at J; junction bases unmatched: 11. The CDR3 is 19 residues long. CDR1 LNHNV and CDR2 YYDKDF come from the germline V gene (reference sequence).

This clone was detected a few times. The CDR3 DNA reads TGTGCCAGCAGCTTACCGGCAGGGAACGCTAAACTGTTTTTT. Amino acids: CASSLPAGNAKLFF. The rearrangement links TRBV11-2 to TRBJ1-4; maybe TRBD1 (5 bases). The CDR3 is made up of 14 amino acids. V was clipped by 2 bases and J by 11 bases, with 15 bases between them. The germline V gene encodes CDR1 SGHAT and CDR2 FQNNGV.

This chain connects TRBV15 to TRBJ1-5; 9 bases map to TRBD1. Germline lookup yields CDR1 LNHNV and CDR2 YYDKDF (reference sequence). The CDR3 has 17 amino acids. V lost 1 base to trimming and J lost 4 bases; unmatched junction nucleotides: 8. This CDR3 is CATSRAGGTGLNQPQHF. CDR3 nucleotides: TGTGCCACCAGCAGAGCTGGGGGGACAGGGTTGAATCAGCCCCAGCATTTT.

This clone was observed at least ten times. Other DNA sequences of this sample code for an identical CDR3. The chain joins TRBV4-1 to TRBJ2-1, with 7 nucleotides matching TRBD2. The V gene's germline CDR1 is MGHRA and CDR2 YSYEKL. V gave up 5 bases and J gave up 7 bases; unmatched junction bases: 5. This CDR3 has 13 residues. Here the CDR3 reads CASSTVGGNEQFF. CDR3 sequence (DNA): TGCGCCAGCAGCACAGTGGGGGGGAATGAGCAGTTCTTC.

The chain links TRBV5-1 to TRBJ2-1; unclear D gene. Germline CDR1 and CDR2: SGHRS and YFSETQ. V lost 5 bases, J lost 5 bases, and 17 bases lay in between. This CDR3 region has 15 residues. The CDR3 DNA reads TGCGCCAGCAGAGACATAATCAAACAACACAATGAGCAGTTCTTC. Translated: CASRDIIKQHNEQFF.